The subject of this entry is one T cell receptor beta chain. As yet, its antigen is unknown. Amplification used 60 Vbeta primers and 13 Jbeta primers. Repertoires were generated with immunoSEQ multiplex PCR, while TCRdb's copy carries only in-frame clones and drops some. Among more than 85,000 clones, around 70% were seen once, and the ten largest hold 1% to 1.5%. This specimen belongs to a study of cytomegalovirus exposure and HLA in healthy donors. Study-level results: Immune exposure information available was restricted to CMV serostatus. A later analysis associated approximately 17,000 TCR beta sequences with HLA alleles at a 0.05 false discovery rate. One later analysis reportedly identified an Asian-associated ancestry cluster that showed fewer N-insertions than the roughly 620-donor mean.

The CDR3 sequence is 15 residues long. The V segment lost 1 base and the J segment 3 bases; nucleotides outside the gene matches: 6. CDR1 SGHNT and CDR2 YYREEE come from the germline V gene (reference sequence). Donors showed nominal health when sampled, although they likely had unrecorded immune exposures. The sequence was obtained from a man between 40 and 49 years old in good health and CMV-seronegative. The sample comprised PBMCs. This chain uses TRBV5-4 with TRBJ2-7, with TRBD2 matching 8 bases. CDR3 DNA sequence: TGTGCCAGCAGCTTGAGGACCGGGGGGGACTACGAGCAGTACTTC. Its protein product is CASSLRTGGDYEQYF.